Below are 6 T cell receptor beta chains sequenced from a single sample in a study of cytomegalovirus exposure and HLA in healthy donors. With 60 Vbeta and 13 Jbeta primers, the PCR was carried out. TCRdb's table, derived via immunoSEQ multiplex PCR, lists solely in-frame clones and lacks some. The table lists 110,000 to 150,000 clones, 70% to 90% of them singletons. Sequenced material: PBMCs. The receptors derive from a woman between 40 and 55 years old in good health and CMV-seropositive.

The chain is built from TRBV5-4 and TRBJ1-1; D might be TRBD1 (5 bases). Trimming cost V 3 bases and J 7 bases, with 13 bases left between them. Germline CDR1 is SGHNT and CDR2 is YYREEE (reference sequence). The CDR3 has 13 amino acids. This CDR3 reads CASSSGTGGEAFF. The CDR3 nucleotides are TGTGCCAGCAGCTCCGGGACGGGGGGTGAAGCTTTCTTT.

V gene TRBV27 combines with J gene TRBJ2-5, with no clear D. CDR1 is MNHEY, CDR2 SMNVEV, per germline (reference sequence). V lost 3 bases and J 1 base, leaving 12 bases between the germline ends. The CDR3 contains 15 residues. CDR3: CASSFMVSSQETQYF. The CDR3, as DNA: TGTGCCAGCAGTTTTATGGTTAGCAGCCAAGAGACCCAGTACTTC.

The V and J genes are TRBV7-3 and TRBJ2-3; 7 nucleotides match TRBD2. The CDR3 runs 15 residues. V was clipped by 5 bases and J by 6 bases; unmatched bases: 11. The germline gives CDR1 SGHTA, CDR2 FQGTGA. DNA for the CDR3: TGTGCCAGCAGCCGGATTGGCGGGAGTATGGATACGCAGTATTTT. Translation gives CASSRIGGSMDTQYF.

CDR3 residues: CSAGDSYEQYF. The CDR3 DNA sequence: TGCAGTGCCGGGGACAGCTACGAGCAGTACTTC. The J gene is TRBJ2-5, the V gene TRBV20-1; the match to TRBD1 covers 7 bases. The DNA end lines up better with TRBJ2-7; the J call may be wrong. The CDR3 is made up of 11 amino acids. The germline gives CDR1 DFQATT, CDR2 SNEGSKA (reference sequence).

This clone has only one observation. The chain links TRBV11-3 to TRBJ2-3; TRBD2 aligns across 14 bases. Germline V gene sequence: CDR1 SGHNT, CDR2 YENEEA. V lost 5 bases, J lost 5 bases, and 9 bases stayed unmatched. The CDR3 is 17 residues long. CDR3 protein: CASSPGTSGSERDTQYF. The CDR3 DNA follows: TGTGCCAGCAGCCCCGGGACTAGCGGGAGTGAAAGAGATACGCAGTATTTT. Combining the CDR3 with reference TRBV11-3 and TRBJ2-3 gives the whole variable domain EAGVVQSPRYKIIEKKQPVAFWCNPISGHNTLYWYLQNLGQGPELLIRYENEEAVDDSQLPKDRFSAERLKGVDSTLKIQPAELGDSAVYLCASSPGTSGSERDTQYFGPGTRLTVL.

J is TRBJ2-2 and V is TRBV10-3; TRBD2 might be the D (6 bases). Germline lookup yields CDR1 ENHRY and CDR2 SYGVKD. The CDR3 loop spans 14 amino acids. Trimming shortened V by 6 bases and J by 1 base, and 9 bases separated the two germline ends. The DNA for the CDR3 is TGTGCCATCAGCGGGGGACGGAACACCGGGGAGCTGTTTTTT. This gives the protein CAISGGRNTGELFF.